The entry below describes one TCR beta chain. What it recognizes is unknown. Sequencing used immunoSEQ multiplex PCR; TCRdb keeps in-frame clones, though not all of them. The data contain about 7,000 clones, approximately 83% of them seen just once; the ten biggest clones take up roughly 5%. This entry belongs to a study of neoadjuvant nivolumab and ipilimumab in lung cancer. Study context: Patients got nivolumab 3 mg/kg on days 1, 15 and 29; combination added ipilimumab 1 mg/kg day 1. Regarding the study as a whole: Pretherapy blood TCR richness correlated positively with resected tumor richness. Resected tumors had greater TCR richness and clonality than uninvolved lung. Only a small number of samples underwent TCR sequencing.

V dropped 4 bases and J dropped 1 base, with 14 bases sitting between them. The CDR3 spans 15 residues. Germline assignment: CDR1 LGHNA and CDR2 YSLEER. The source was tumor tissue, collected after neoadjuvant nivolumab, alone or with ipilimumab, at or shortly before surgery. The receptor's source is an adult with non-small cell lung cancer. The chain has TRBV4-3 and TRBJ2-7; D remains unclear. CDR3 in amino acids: CASSPGWTASYEQYF. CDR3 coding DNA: TGCGCCAGCAGCCCAGGTTGGACGGCGTCCTACGAGCAGTACTTC.